A single sample is the source of the 19 T cell receptor beta chains below, sequenced in a study of blood T cell repertoires in COVID-19. Sequencing used immunoSEQ multiplex PCR; TCRdb keeps in-frame clones, though not all of them. The profile covers roughly 250,000 clones, with over 80% appearing a single time and 0.95% to 1.5% taken by the ten largest. The sample taken for sequencing was PBMCs or T cells enriched from blood (not recorded which). The receptors derive from a human donor in a cohort exposed to, infected with or recovered from COVID-19 (not recorded which). The donor label of this sample is uncertain.

On this clone: Within the sample, other DNA sequences also encode this same CDR3. The chain joins TRBV19 to TRBJ2-1; no reliable D call. Trimming cost V 1 base and J 6 bases, with 7 bases left between them. This CDR3 is built from 13 residues. Per the germline V gene, CDR1 is LNHDA and CDR2 is SQIVND (reference sequence). Written as DNA, the CDR3 is TGTGCCAGTAGTATAGGCTCAGGCAATGAGCAGTTCTTC. Translation gives CASSIGSGNEQFF.

In its sample, this clone was seen once. The rearrangement joins TRBV6-5 to TRBJ2-7; 9 nucleotides agree with TRBD1. The V segment lost 10 bases and the J segment 0 bases; nucleotides outside the gene matches: 7. Germline V gives CDR1 MNHEY, CDR2 SVGAGI. The CDR3 contains 14 residues. The CDR3 DNA sequence: TGTGCCACCTTTCAGACAGGGGGCTCCTACGAGCAGTACTTC. This gives the protein CATFQTGGSYEQYF.

This rearrangement joins TRBV6-5 to TRBJ2-4; D possibly corresponds to TRBD1 (5 bases). This CDR3 has 13 amino acids. Trimming shortened V by 4 bases and J by 8 bases, and 12 bases separated the two germline ends. Looked up from germline, CDR1 is MNHEY and CDR2 is SVGAGI. The CDR3 nucleotides read TGTGCCAGCAGTTTACAAGGGGATCACATTCAGTACTTC. This codes for CASSLQGDHIQYF.

The chain recombines TRBV7-9 with TRBJ2-3; D is unresolved. Trimming cost V 6 bases and J 6 bases, with 13 bases left between them. Germline CDR1 is SEHNR and CDR2 is FQNEAQ (reference sequence). This CDR3 region has 13 residues. In DNA, the CDR3 is TGTGCCAGCAGTCCCAAGTGGGCCGATACGCAGTATTTT. Its protein is CASSPKWADTQYF.

This sequence joins TRBV27 and TRBJ2-3; TRBD1 matches at 9 bases. Germline CDR1 reads MNHEY; CDR2 reads SMNVEV (reference sequence). V lost 6 bases, J lost 1 base, and 8 bases stayed unmatched. The CDR3 is made up of 16 amino acids. CDR3 residues: CASRPNRGLGTDTQYF. The CDR3 nucleotides are TGTGCCAGCAGACCTAACAGGGGGCTGGGCACAGATACGCAGTATTTT.

The chain has TRBV9 and TRBJ2-1, with 9 bases matching TRBD2. V was pared by 0 bases and J by 0 bases, with 1 base of the junction left unmatched. This CDR3 is built from 16 residues. Germline CDR1 reads SGDLS; CDR2 reads YYNGEE. CDR3 loop: CASSVGGGGSYNEQFF. The CDR3 bases are TGTGCCAGCAGCGTAGGCGGGGGGGGCTCCTACAATGAGCAGTTCTTC. The full variable domain, rest sourced from reference TRBV9 and TRBJ2-1, is DSGVTQTPKHLITATGQRVTLRCSPRSGDLSVYWYQQSLDQGLQFLIQYYNGEERAKGNILERFSAQQFPDLHSELNLSSLELGDSALYFCASSVGGGGSYNEQFFGPGTRLTVL.

The chain has TRBV5-5 and TRBJ1-1; 11 bases line up with TRBD1. Germline assignment: CDR1 SGHKS and CDR2 YYEKEE (reference sequence). CDR3 length: 18 amino acids. V dropped 4 bases and J dropped 12; count of bases not matched to a gene: 23. CDR3 in DNA: TGTGCCAGCAGCCCGGGACGGACAGGGGGCTTTGGGATCTTGGGAACTTTCTTT. Protein product: CASSPGRTGGFGILGTFF.

V gene TRBV19 combines with J gene TRBJ2-3; D is perhaps TRBD2 (5 bases). With 10 bases removed from V and 6 bases from J, the gap between germline ends came to 17 bases. The CDR3 has 13 residues. CDR1 is LNHDA and CDR2 is SQIVND in the germline V gene (reference sequence). Here the CDR3 reads CAIAGNIGDTQYF. CDR3 coding DNA: TGTGCCATCGCCGGGAACATAGGCGATACGCAGTATTTT.

This sequence joins TRBV10-3 and TRBJ2-1; the match to TRBD1 covers 10 bases. This CDR3 spans 13 amino acids. Germline values: CDR1 ENHRY, CDR2 SYGVKD. V lost 11 bases, J lost 5 bases, and 6 bases stayed unmatched. CDR3 in DNA: TGTGCCGTCCGACAGGGGGCAAACAATGAGCAGTTCTTC. Amino acid sequence: CAVRQGANNEQFF.

This chain joins TRBV7-9 and TRBJ2-3, with D perhaps matching TRBD2 (5 bases). The ends were cut back, 1 base at V and 0 bases at J, with 17 bases in the middle. The CDR3 is 18 amino acids. CDR1 is SEHNR and CDR2 is FQNEAQ in the germline V gene (reference sequence). The CDR3: CASSLGFLRVSSTDTQYF. The CDR3 coding sequence is TGTGCCAGCAGCTTAGGTTTTTTGAGGGTTTCTAGCACAGATACGCAGTATTTT.

The chain's CDR3 is CASSLQAGPYEQYF. DNA of the CDR3: TGTGCCAGCAGCTTACAGGCAGGCCCTTACGAGCAGTACTTC. This chain links TRBV7-9 with TRBJ2-7; D not resolved. CDR3 length: 14 residues. Trimming stripped 2 bases from V and 4 bases from J, with 12 bases between. Per germline, CDR1 SEHNR and CDR2 FQNEAQ (reference sequence).

The chain links TRBV5-1 to TRBJ1-2, with TRBD1 matching 9 bases. The V segment lost 4 bases and the J segment 8 bases; nucleotides outside the gene matches: 6. This CDR3 comprises 13 residues. Germline V gives CDR1 SGHRS, CDR2 YFSETQ. The CDR3 sequence is CASSQGQGFGYTF. For the CDR3, the DNA is TGCGCCAGCAGCCAGGGACAGGGATTCGGCTACACCTTC. The entire variable domain, with the rest obtained from reference TRBV5-1 and TRBJ1-2, is as follows: KAGVTQTPRYLIKTRGQQVTLSCSPISGHRSVSWYQQTPGQGLQFLFEYFSETQRNKGNFPGRFSGRQFSNSRSEMNVSTLELGDSALYLCASSQGQGFGYTFGSGTRLTVV.

The chain carries TRBV12-5 and TRBJ2-1, with unresolved D. The CDR3 has 14 amino acids. Germline V gene sequence: CDR1 LGHNT, CDR2 FRNRAP. Trimming cost V 2 bases and J 5 bases, with 10 bases left between them. In DNA form, the CDR3 reads TGTGCTAGTGGTTTGATAACAGTTAACAATGAGCAGTTCTTC. Protein sequence: CASGLITVNNEQFF.

This chain connects TRBV5-6 to TRBJ2-3, with 10 bases aligning to TRBD2. The junction had 2 bases not matched to a gene; V was cut back by 0 bases and J by 1 base. The CDR3 runs to 16 residues. Germline V gene lookup returns CDR1 SGHDT and CDR2 YYEEEE. This CDR3 reads CASSLGLAGGTDTQYF. The CDR3 DNA reads as TGTGCCAGCAGCTTGGGTCTAGCGGGGGGCACAGATACGCAGTATTTT.

This clone was found once. V and J are TRBV11-3 and TRBJ1-1, with D hard to call. Germline assignment: CDR1 SGHNT and CDR2 YENEEA. The CDR3 totals 13 residues. Trimming cost V 5 bases and J 3 bases, with 10 bases left between them. This chain's CDR3 is CASSLNIHTEAFF. The CDR3 DNA reads as TGTGCCAGCAGCCTTAACATCCACACTGAAGCTTTCTTT.

The chain joins TRBV9 to TRBJ2-3; D not resolved. CDR3 length: 16 residues. Germline V lookup: CDR1 SGDLS, CDR2 YYNGEE. V lost 0 bases to trimming and J lost 2 bases, with 13 bases between them. This CDR3 reads CASSVGGWAYTDTQYF. The CDR3 DNA reads as TGTGCCAGCAGCGTAGGTGGGTGGGCGTACACAGATACGCAGTATTTT. Supplemented by reference TRBV9 and TRBJ2-3, the full variable domain reads DSGVTQTPKHLITATGQRVTLRCSPRSGDLSVYWYQQSLDQGLQFLIQYYNGEERAKGNILERFSAQQFPDLHSELNLSSLELGDSALYFCASSVGGWAYTDTQYFGPGTRLTVL.

CDR3 coding DNA: TGTGCCAGCAGCCGCCCAGGGACAGTAATTAACACTGAAGCTTTCTTT. Its translation is CASSRPGTVINTEAFF. J is TRBJ1-1 and V is TRBV7-8; 7 bases map to TRBD1. Germline-derived CDR1 and CDR2 are SGHVS and FQNEAQ. V dropped 5 bases and J dropped 2; count of bases not matched to a gene: 11. There are 16 residues in the CDR3. The full variable domain, completed using reference TRBV7-8 and TRBJ1-1, is GAGVSQSPRYKVAKRGQDVALRCDPISGHVSLFWYQQALGQGPEFLTYFQNEAQLDKSGLPSDRFFAERPEGSVSTLKIQRTQQEDSAVYLCASSRPGTVINTEAFFGQGTRLTVV.

The chain couples TRBV7-6 to TRBJ2-2; D is unclear. This CDR3 is built from 16 residues. Germline lookup yields CDR1 SGHVS and CDR2 FNYEAQ. V lost 3 bases and J lost 1, with 12 bases in between. The CDR3 bases are TGTGCCAGCAGCTTCGACGGCCCGGGGAACACCGGGGAGCTGTTTTTT. Encoded protein: CASSFDGPGNTGELFF.

J is TRBJ2-1 and V is TRBV24-1, with 8 bases identical to TRBD2. Trimming cost V 1 base and J 4 bases; bases outside gene matches: 8. The CDR3 spans 17 residues. Germline V gene data show CDR1 as KGHDR and CDR2 as SFDVKD. The CDR3 spells CATSDFKAGELYNEQFF. The CDR3 region has the DNA TGTGCCACCAGTGATTTTAAAGCGGGGGAGCTATACAATGAGCAGTTCTTC.